This TCR beta chain was recorded in a study of T cell responses to AZD1222 COVID-19 vaccine. Findings of the study overall: It was only a handful of AZD1222 recipients who were seropositive at baseline. Vaccine-associated CD4 TCRs spanned spike, dominant at 160-218 and 743-854. Most donors were white British, females outnumbered males, and clonal diversity was possibly underestimated. Spike-specific TCR breadth and depth were elevated following two AZD1222 doses.

The data were produced by immunoSEQ multiplex PCR, yet TCRdb's version contains in-frame clones alone and is incomplete. Of fewer than 95,000 clones detected, approximately 92% appear once; the ten largest clones hold approximately 31%. This CDR3 spans 14 amino acids. The trim removed 6 bases at V and 3 bases at J, leaving 4 bases unmatched. Looked up from germline, CDR1 is SEHNR and CDR2 is FQNEAQ (reference sequence). A note on this clone: Antigen specificity is unknown.

This sequence was found in an adult in good health. Sequencing used peripheral blood, obtained on day 0 of AZD1222 vaccination. The chain links TRBV7-9 to TRBJ1-5; TRBD1 agrees at 8 bases. CDR3 protein: CASRQGEANQPQHF. The CDR3, as DNA: TGTGCCAGCAGACAGGGGGAAGCCAATCAGCCCCAGCATTTT.